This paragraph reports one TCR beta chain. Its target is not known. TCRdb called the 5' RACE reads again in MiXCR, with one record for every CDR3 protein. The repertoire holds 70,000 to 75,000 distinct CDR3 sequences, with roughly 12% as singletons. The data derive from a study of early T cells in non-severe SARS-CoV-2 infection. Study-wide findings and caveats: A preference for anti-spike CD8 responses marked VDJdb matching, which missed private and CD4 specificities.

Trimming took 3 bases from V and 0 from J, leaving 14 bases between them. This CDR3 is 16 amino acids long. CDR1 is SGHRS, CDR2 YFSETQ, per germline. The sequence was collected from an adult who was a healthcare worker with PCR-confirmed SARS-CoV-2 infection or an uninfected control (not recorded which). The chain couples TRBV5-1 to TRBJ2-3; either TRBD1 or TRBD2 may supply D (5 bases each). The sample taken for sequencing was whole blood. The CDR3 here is CASSSEGRTSTDTQYF. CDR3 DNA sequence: TGCGCCAGCAGCTCCGAGGGGAGAACTAGCACAGATACGCAGTATTTT.